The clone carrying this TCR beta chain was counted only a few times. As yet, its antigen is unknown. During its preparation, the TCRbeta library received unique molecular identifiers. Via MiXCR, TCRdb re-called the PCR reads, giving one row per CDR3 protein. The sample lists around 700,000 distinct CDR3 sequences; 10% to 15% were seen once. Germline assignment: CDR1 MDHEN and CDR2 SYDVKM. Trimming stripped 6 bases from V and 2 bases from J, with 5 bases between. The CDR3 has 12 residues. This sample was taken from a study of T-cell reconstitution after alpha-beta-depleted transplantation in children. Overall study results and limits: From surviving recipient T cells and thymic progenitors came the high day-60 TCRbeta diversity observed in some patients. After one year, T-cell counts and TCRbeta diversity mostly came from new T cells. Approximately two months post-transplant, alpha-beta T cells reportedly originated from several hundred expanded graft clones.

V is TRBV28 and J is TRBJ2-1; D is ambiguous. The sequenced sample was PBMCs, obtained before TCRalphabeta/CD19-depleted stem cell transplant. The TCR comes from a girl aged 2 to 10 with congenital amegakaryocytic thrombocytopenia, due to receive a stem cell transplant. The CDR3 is CASSGPYNEQFF. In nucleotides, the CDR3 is TGTGCCAGCAGCGGGCCCTACAATGAGCAGTTCTTC.